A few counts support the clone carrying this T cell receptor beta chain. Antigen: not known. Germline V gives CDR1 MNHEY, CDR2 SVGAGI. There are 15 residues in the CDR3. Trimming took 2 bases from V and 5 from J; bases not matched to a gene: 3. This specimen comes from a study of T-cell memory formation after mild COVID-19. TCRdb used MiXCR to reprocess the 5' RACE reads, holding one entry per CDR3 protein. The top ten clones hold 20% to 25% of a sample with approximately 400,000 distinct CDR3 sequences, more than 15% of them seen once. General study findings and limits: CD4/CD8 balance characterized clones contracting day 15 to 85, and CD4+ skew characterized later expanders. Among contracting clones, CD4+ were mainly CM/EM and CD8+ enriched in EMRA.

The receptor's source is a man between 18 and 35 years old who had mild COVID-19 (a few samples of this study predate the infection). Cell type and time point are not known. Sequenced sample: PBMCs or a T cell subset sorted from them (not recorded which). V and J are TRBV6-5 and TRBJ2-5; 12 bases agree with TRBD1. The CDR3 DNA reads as TGTGCCAGCAGTTACGGGGACAGGGGGCTGGAGACCCAGTACTTC. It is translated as CASSYGDRGLETQYF.